The 16 T cell receptor beta chains listed next were all sequenced from one sample in a study of blood T cell repertoires in COVID-19. Sequencing used immunoSEQ multiplex PCR; TCRdb keeps in-frame clones, though not all of them. The table shows 150,000 or so clones, with approximately 80% occurring only once. Sequencing input: peripheral blood. Every receptor here comes from a human donor in a cohort sampled during active COVID-19.

The chain carries TRBV7-2 and TRBJ1-6, with no clear D. This CDR3 contains 15 residues. Trimming stripped 1 base from V and 5 bases from J, with 9 bases between. Germline CDR1 is SGHTA and CDR2 is FQGNSA. CDR3 region: CASSLVGNHNSPLHF. The CDR3 nucleotides read TGTGCCAGCAGCTTAGTTGGCAATCATAATTCACCCCTCCACTTT.

The chain joins TRBV5-1 to TRBJ2-5, with 8 bases fitting TRBD2. The CDR3 totals 18 residues. The J segment lost 0 bases and the V segment lost 6 bases, leaving 16 bases of the junction unmatched. Germline loops: CDR1 SGHRS, CDR2 YFSETQ. The DNA for the CDR3 is TGCGCCAGCACCCTGAGGGCTAGCGGGTCAGAGTACCAAGAGACCCAGTACTTC. Residues: CASTLRASGSEYQETQYF. The full variable domain, rest sourced from reference TRBV5-1 and TRBJ2-5, is KAGVTQTPRYLIKTRGQQVTLSCSPISGHRSVSWYQQTPGQGLQFLFEYFSETQRNKGNFPGRFSGRQFSNSRSEMNVSTLELGDSALYLCASTLRASGSEYQETQYFGPGTRLLVL.

This sequence joins TRBV4-3 and TRBJ2-6; 9 positions match TRBD1. CDR1 and CDR2 (germline): LGHNA, YSLEER. Germline trimming cut 0 bases from V and 2 bases from J; bases unmatched to any gene: 2. This CDR3 is built from 17 residues. CDR3 nucleotide sequence: TGCGCCAGCAGCCAAGAACAGGGGGCAACTGGGGCCAACGTCCTGACTTTC. Translation gives CASSQEQGATGANVLTF.

The genes are TRBV7-8 and TRBJ2-7; 12 positions agree with TRBD2. The ends lost 0 bases at V and 1 base at J; junction bases unmatched: 1. This CDR3 has 16 residues. Germline V gene data show CDR1 as SGHVS and CDR2 as FQNEAQ. The CDR3 nucleotides are TGTGCCAGCAGCTTAGCGACTAGCGGGAGATCCTACGAGCAGTACTTC. This gives the protein CASSLATSGRSYEQYF.

This clone was picked up one time. The chain is built from TRBV9 and TRBJ1-1; D gene unclear. The CDR3 extends over 16 amino acids. Trimming shortened V by 4 bases and J by 4 bases, and 20 bases separated the two germline ends. In germline, CDR1 is SGDLS, CDR2 YYNGEE. The CDR3 loop reads CASSPDLGYGGTEAFF. The CDR3 DNA reads TGTGCCAGCAGCCCCGACCTGGGATATGGAGGCACTGAAGCTTTCTTT.

This clone was detected only once. The chain carries TRBV7-9 and TRBJ2-7, with TRBD1 as a possible D gene (6 bases). V lost 5 bases and J lost 2, with 13 bases in between. CDR1 and CDR2 (germline): SEHNR, FQNEAQ (reference sequence). This CDR3 region has 14 residues. CDR3 protein: CASSTWTEPYEQYF. CDR3 nucleotide sequence: TGTGCCAGCAGCACATGGACAGAACCCTACGAGCAGTACTTC. Together with reference TRBV7-9 and TRBJ2-7, the CDR3 gives the full variable domain: DTGVSQNPRHKITKRGQNVTFRCDPISEHNRLYWYRQTLGQGPEFLTYFQNEAQLEKSRLLSDRFSAERPKGSFSTLEIQRTEQGDSAMYLCASSTWTEPYEQYFGPGTRLTVT.

Concerning this clone: The junction departs from germline at one end; a sequencing error may be responsible. The chain joins TRBV4-2 to TRBJ1-3, with D possibly matching TRBD1 (5 bases). Germline-derived CDR1 and CDR2 are LGHNA and YNFKEQ. The CDR3 is made up of 15 amino acids. The chain's CDR3 is CASSQEGASANTIYF. In DNA form, the CDR3 reads TGTGCCAGCAGCCAAGAAGGGGCTTCTGCAAACACCATATATTTT.

The rearrangement uses TRBV28 and TRBJ2-2, with D hard to call. Germline V gene lookup returns CDR1 MDHEN and CDR2 SYDVKM. This CDR3 region has 13 residues. V lost 3 bases and J 7 bases, leaving 9 bases between the germline ends. The CDR3 loop is CASSFFAGGELFF. The CDR3 DNA is TGTGCCAGCAGTTTTTTTGCCGGCGGGGAGCTGTTTTTT.

This sequence joins TRBV3-1 (or the pseudogene TRBV3-2) and TRBJ2-1; 9 bases fit TRBD2. CDR3 length equals 15 residues. Germline V gives CDR1 LGHDT, CDR2 YNNKEL (reference sequence). V was clipped by 3 bases and J by 8 bases; unmatched bases: 8. The CDR3 is CASSQTSGGGYEQFF. The CDR3 coding sequence is TGTGCCAGCAGCCAGACTAGCGGTGGGGGGTATGAGCAGTTCTTC.

J is TRBJ1-1 and V is TRBV20-1; a weak D match, TRBD1 (5 bases). V shed 7 bases and J shed 10 bases, with 13 bases lying between them. The germline gives CDR1 DFQATT, CDR2 SNEGSKA (reference sequence). CDR3 length equals 10 residues. CDR3 region: CSGAGSPAFF. The CDR3, as DNA: TGCAGTGGCGCAGGGTCGCCAGCTTTCTTT.

CDR3 DNA: TGTGCCAGCAGTTTACGACTAGCGGGATACAATGAGCAGTTCTTC. This sequence encodes CASSLRLAGYNEQFF. This chain uses TRBV28 with TRBJ2-1, with 11 bases that match TRBD2. This CDR3 comprises 15 residues. After removal of 2 bases from V and 4 bases from J, the junction contained 1 base not matched to a gene. The V gene's germline CDR1 is MDHEN and CDR2 SYDVKM. The full variable domain, completed using reference TRBV28 and TRBJ2-1, is DVKVTQSSRYLVKRTGEKVFLECVQDMDHENMFWYRQDPGLGLRLIYFSYDVKMKEKGDIPEGYSVSREKKERFSLILESASTNQTSMYLCASSLRLAGYNEQFFGPGTRLTVL.

There are a few counts of this clone. The chain uses TRBV7-2 and TRBJ1-4; tentatively, D is TRBD1 (5 bases). Germline V gene lookup returns CDR1 SGHTA and CDR2 FQGNSA. This CDR3 region has 15 residues. V lost 5 bases and J 6 bases, leaving 16 bases between the germline ends. CDR3 loop: CASSTRAAMDEKLFF. The CDR3 nucleotides are TGTGCCAGCAGCACCAGGGCAGCAATGGATGAAAAACTGTTTTTT. Looking up the rest from reference TRBV7-2 and TRBJ1-4 gives the full variable domain: GAGVSQSPSNKVTEKGKDVELRCDPISGHTALYWYRQSLGQGLEFLIYFQGNSAPDKSGLPSDRFSAERTGGSVSTLTIQRTQQEDSAVYLCASSTRAAMDEKLFFGSGTQLSVL.

As for this clone: This sample also contains other DNA sequences that code for the same CDR3. The V gene is TRBV19, the J gene TRBJ1-1; TRBD1 aligns across 9 bases. After removal of 6 bases from V and 6 bases from J, the junction contained 2 bases not matched to a gene. The CDR3 is 12 amino acids. The germline CDR1 and CDR2 sequences are LNHDA and SQIVND (reference sequence). CDR3 nucleotide sequence: TGTGCCAGTAGCCGGACAGGGGCTGAAGCTTTCTTT. Protein product: CASSRTGAEAFF.

V usage is TRBV6-6 and J usage is TRBJ1-1; TRBD1 is a possible D gene (6 bases). The V end was cut by 6 bases, the J end by 5 bases, with 10 bases between. The CDR3 consists of 12 residues. The germline V gene encodes CDR1 MNHNY and CDR2 SVGAGI (reference sequence). The CDR3 DNA sequence: TGTGCCAGCAGGGGGCAGGGGACTGAAGCTTTCTTT. Its translation is CASRGQGTEAFF.

The V and J genes are TRBV5-6 and TRBJ2-1, with TRBD2 matching 9 bases. V lost 4 bases and J lost 1; bases outside the gene matches: 3. The germline gives CDR1 SGHDT, CDR2 YYEEEE. CDR3 size: 15 residues. CDR3 loop: CASSDSGSSYNEQFF. CDR3 bases: TGTGCCAGCAGCGATAGCGGGAGTTCCTACAATGAGCAGTTCTTC. Drawing the rest from reference TRBV5-6 and TRBJ2-1, the complete variable domain is DAGVTQSPTHLIKTRGQQVTLRCSPKSGHDTVSWYQQALGQGPQFIFQYYEEEERQRGNFPDRFSGHQFPNYSSELNVNALLLGDSALYLCASSDSGSSYNEQFFGPGTRLTVL.

The chain joins TRBV27 to TRBJ1-6, with D maybe TRBD1 (5 bases). V lost 7 bases to trimming and J lost 9 bases, with 16 bases between them. The germline gives CDR1 MNHEY, CDR2 SMNVEV (reference sequence). The length of the CDR3 is 14 residues. The CDR3 protein is CASTPAGSTSPLHF. In DNA form, the CDR3 reads TGTGCCAGCACCCCCGCAGGGTCTACTTCACCCCTCCACTTT.